The 29 T cell receptor beta chains presented below share a single source sample, sequenced in a study of cytomegalovirus exposure and HLA in healthy donors (dated by TCRdb to about 2017). The method was the immunoSEQ multiplex PCR assay. The multiplex PCR relied on a mix of 60 forward primers for TCR Vbeta segments and 13 reverse primers for TCR Jbeta segments. Sourced from immuneACCESS, this table was stored by TCRdb with only in-frame sequences that have V and J called. A share of the clones is absent; for the studies checked, an unresolved V gene accounts for under half, and the remainder has no known explanation. Per the sample table, the count is roughly 75,000 clones. The top ten hold 0.8% to 1% of the sample. Sequenced: PBMCs. The receptor source for this set is a boy younger than 18 in good health and CMV-seronegative.

This rearrangement joins TRBV5-5 to TRBJ1-6, with D possibly TRBD1 on 6 matching bases. The V and J ends lost 5 bases and 7 bases respectively, with 19 bases between them. The CDR3 is 16 amino acids. CDR1 and CDR2 from the germline V gene are SGHKS and YYEKEE (reference sequence). CDR3 region: CASSPARGAGNSPLHF. The CDR3 nucleotides are TGTGCCAGCAGTCCGGCCCGGGGGGCAGGGAATTCACCCCTCCACTTT.

This chain connects TRBV5-1 to TRBJ2-1; TRBD2 agrees at 7 bases. V trimming: 3 bases; J trimming: 6 bases; junction bases outside the gene matches: 6. This CDR3 contains 14 residues. CDR1 SGHRS and CDR2 YFSETQ come from the germline V gene. CDR3 protein: CASSSGTTLNEQFF. CDR3 DNA sequence: TGCGCCAGCAGCTCCGGGACTACTCTCAATGAGCAGTTCTTC.

J is TRBJ1-1 and V is TRBV29-1, with TRBD1 identical over 7 bases. Germline loops: CDR1 SQVTM, CDR2 ANQGSEA. The CDR3 extends over 13 amino acids. The J segment lost 1 base and the V segment lost 7 bases, leaving 6 bases of the junction unmatched. The CDR3 reads CSASDRENTEAFF. In DNA, the CDR3 is TGCAGCGCTAGCGACAGGGAGAACACTGAAGCTTTCTTT.

The CDR3 spells CASSYEDRANAEAFF. Written as DNA, the CDR3 is TGTGCCAGCAGTTACGAAGACAGGGCCAACGCTGAAGCTTTCTTT. This sequence joins TRBV6-5 and TRBJ1-1, with 7 bases lining up with TRBD1. Germline V lookup: CDR1 MNHEY, CDR2 SVGAGI. The ends lost 2 bases at V and 6 bases at J; junction bases unmatched: 9. The CDR3 runs to 15 residues.

The rearrangement joins TRBV4-3 to TRBJ1-2; 8 positions agree with TRBD1. V lost 0 bases, J lost 8 bases, and 17 bases stayed unmatched. The CDR3 runs to 18 residues. Germline V gives CDR1 LGHNA, CDR2 YSLEER. CDR3 region: CASSQDHQDRASGGGYTF. The CDR3 region has the DNA TGCGCCAGCAGCCAAGATCACCAGGACAGGGCCTCAGGGGGCGGCTACACCTTC.

This chain connects TRBV25-1 to TRBJ2-3, with D maybe TRBD1 (6 bases). Trimming removed 6 bases from V and 2 bases from J, with 12 bases in between. The length of the CDR3 is 14 residues. Germline V CDR1 and CDR2: MGHDK, SYGVNS. For the CDR3, the DNA is TGTGCCAGCAGACAGGGCCTCTACACAGATACGCAGTATTTT. This codes for CASRQGLYTDTQYF.

The gene calls are TRBV30 and TRBJ1-1; no reliable D call. The V end was cut by 1 base, the J end by 11 bases, with 17 bases between. The CDR3 length is 13 residues. Germline CDR1 and CDR2: GTSNPN and SVGIG (reference sequence). The CDR3 protein is CAWSAGIERLAFF. Written as DNA, the CDR3 is TGTGCCTGGAGTGCGGGGATCGAAAGGTTGGCTTTCTTT.

This chain links TRBV5-6 with TRBJ1-2, with unresolved D. CDR3 length equals 12 residues. The V gene lost 7 bases and the J gene lost 0 bases, with 7 bases spanning the gap. CDR1 and CDR2 (germline): SGHDT, YYEEEE. CDR3 amino acids: CASVRANYGYTF. The CDR3 nucleotides read TGTGCCAGCGTACGGGCTAACTATGGCTACACCTTC. Drawing the rest from reference TRBV5-6 and TRBJ1-2, the complete variable domain is DAGVTQSPTHLIKTRGQQVTLRCSPKSGHDTVSWYQQALGQGPQFIFQYYEEEERQRGNFPDRFSGHQFPNYSSELNVNALLLGDSALYLCASVRANYGYTFGSGTRLTVV.

This rearrangement joins TRBV10-3 to TRBJ2-7; tentative D call: TRBD1 (6 bases). This CDR3 is 12 amino acids long. V lost 6 bases and J lost 6, with 12 bases in between. Germline V gene lookup returns CDR1 ENHRY and CDR2 SYGVKD. CDR3 protein: CAIRETGSEQYF. The CDR3 DNA is TGTGCCATCAGGGAGACAGGTTCCGAGCAGTACTTC.

The chain joins TRBV9 to TRBJ1-2; D may be TRBD1 (6 bases). The V end lost 0 bases, the J end lost 3 bases, and 12 bases lay between the germline ends. The germline gives CDR1 SGDLS, CDR2 YYNGEE. The CDR3 sequence is 15 residues long. Here the CDR3 reads CASSVAMQGHYGYTF. CDR3 in DNA: TGTGCCAGCAGCGTAGCTATGCAGGGGCACTATGGCTACACCTTC.

The J gene is TRBJ2-1, the V gene TRBV25-1; D is possibly TRBD2 (6 bases). The CDR3 consists of 14 residues. Germline lookup yields CDR1 MGHDK and CDR2 SYGVNS. V gave up 7 bases and J gave up 1 base, with 11 bases separating them. CDR3 loop: CASMRGGSYNEQFF. CDR3 bases: TGTGCCAGCATGAGGGGAGGATCCTACAATGAGCAGTTCTTC. The variable domain in full, completed from reference TRBV25-1 and TRBJ2-1, reads EADIYQTPRYLVIGTGKKITLECSQTMGHDKMYWYQQDPGMELHLIHYSYGVNSTEKGDLSSESTVSRIRTEHFPLTLESARPSHTSQYLCASMRGGSYNEQFFGPGTRLTVL.

The chain uses TRBV5-1 and TRBJ2-7; a weak D match, TRBD2 (6 bases). This CDR3 has 14 residues. CDR1 SGHRS and CDR2 YFSETQ come from the germline V gene. Trimming shortened V by 1 base and J by 3 bases, and 11 bases separated the two germline ends. CDR3 nucleotides: TGCGCCAGCAGCTTGTTCGAGGAGGGCTACGAGCAGTACTTC. Translation: CASSLFEEGYEQYF. The variable domain in full, with the rest retrieved from reference TRBV5-1 and TRBJ2-7, is KAGVTQTPRYLIKTRGQQVTLSCSPISGHRSVSWYQQTPGQGLQFLFEYFSETQRNKGNFPGRFSGRQFSNSRSEMNVSTLELGDSALYLCASSLFEEGYEQYFGPGTRLTVT.

This chain joins TRBV7-7 and TRBJ2-1, with 9 nucleotides matching TRBD1. V lost 3 bases, J lost 7 bases, and 1 base stayed unmatched. The CDR3 is 13 residues long. The germline gives CDR1 SSHAT, CDR2 FNYEAQ (reference sequence). The CDR3 loop is CASSLGTGNEQFF. CDR3 coding DNA: TGTGCCAGCAGCTTGGGGACAGGGAATGAGCAGTTCTTC.

V is TRBV6-1 and J is TRBJ1-4, with TRBD1 matching 9 bases. J was trimmed by 7 bases and V by 3 bases; bases with no gene match: 3. The CDR3 loop spans 14 amino acids. Germline V CDR1 and CDR2: MNHNS, SASEGT. CDR3 loop: CASSEGTGFEKLFF. Written as DNA, the CDR3 is TGTGCCAGCAGTGAGGGGACAGGGTTTGAAAAACTGTTTTTT.

The chain carries TRBV7-9 and TRBJ2-7, with TRBD1 matching 7 bases. This CDR3 contains 14 residues. Germline trimming cut 2 bases from V and 3 bases from J; bases unmatched to any gene: 4. The germline V gene has CDR1 SEHNR and CDR2 FQNEAQ (reference sequence). In nucleotides, the CDR3 is TGTGCCAGCAGCTTACAGACAGGGCTCTACGAGCAGTACTTC. Translation: CASSLQTGLYEQYF.

This chain links TRBV9 with TRBJ1-1; D is perhaps TRBD1 (6 bases). Germline V gives CDR1 SGDLS, CDR2 YYNGEE. This CDR3 is 15 amino acids long. The ends were cut back, 3 bases at V and 2 bases at J, with 14 bases in the middle. The CDR3 loop is CASSADRFPNTEAFF. In DNA form, the CDR3 reads TGTGCCAGCAGCGCAGACAGGTTCCCAAACACTGAAGCTTTCTTT.

The chain joins TRBV2 to TRBJ2-5; 13 nucleotides align to TRBD2. This CDR3 is 16 amino acids long. CDR1 is SNHLY and CDR2 is FYNNEI in the germline V gene. V shed 6 bases and J 6 bases; nucleotides not matched to a gene: 10. The CDR3 region is CASSNQPGLAGQTQYF. CDR3 in DNA: TGTGCCAGCAGCAACCAACCGGGACTAGCGGGGCAGACCCAGTACTTC.

The chain combines TRBV11-2 with TRBJ1-2; 8 bases align to TRBD1. The germline gives CDR1 SGHAT, CDR2 FQNNGV. V lost 0 bases and J lost 6; bases outside the gene matches: 3. The CDR3 has 14 amino acids. CDR3 sequence (DNA): TGTGCCAGCAGCTTAGAGGCAGGGGGCGATGGCTACACCTTC. This codes for CASSLEAGGDGYTF.

The chain employs TRBV27 and TRBJ2-1; the match to TRBD2 covers 7 bases. The CDR3 covers 15 residues. Trimming took 3 bases from V and 6 from J; bases not matched to a gene: 8. Germline assignment: CDR1 MNHEY and CDR2 SMNVEV (reference sequence). The CDR3 DNA follows: TGTGCCAGCAGTTTGGGCGGGAGCTCCGGCAATGAGCAGTTCTTC. Encoded protein: CASSLGGSSGNEQFF.

This chain joins TRBV29-1 and TRBJ1-1; the match to TRBD1 covers 7 bases. The CDR3 totals 14 residues. The V segment lost 7 bases and the J segment 6 bases; nucleotides outside the gene matches: 14. Germline CDR1 reads SQVTM; CDR2 reads ANQGSEA. The CDR3 reads CSAQSGQFVAEAFF. CDR3 in DNA: TGCAGCGCACAATCGGGACAGTTTGTCGCTGAAGCTTTCTTT.

The V gene is TRBV10-2, the J gene TRBJ1-5; TRBD1 matches 7 bases. Germline CDR1 is WSHSY and CDR2 is SAAADI. The CDR3 consists of 13 residues. The V segment lost 4 bases and the J segment 8 bases; nucleotides outside the gene matches: 5. The CDR3 spells CASSGQGKEPQHF. The CDR3 DNA is TGCGCCAGCAGTGGACAGGGAAAGGAGCCCCAGCATTTT.

This rearrangement joins TRBV5-4 to TRBJ2-1; TRBD2 matches at 8 bases. The V segment lost 1 base and the J segment 5 bases; nucleotides outside the gene matches: 5. The CDR3 totals 15 residues. The germline gives CDR1 SGHNT, CDR2 YYREEE (reference sequence). CDR3 sequence reads: CASSLPDSGDNEQFF. CDR3 nucleotide sequence: TGTGCCAGCAGCTTGCCGGATAGCGGGGACAATGAGCAGTTCTTC.

The chain recombines TRBV9 with TRBJ1-2; D gene ambiguous. CDR3 length: 18 amino acids. The V end was cut by 4 bases, the J end by 5 bases, with 27 bases between. Germline V gene data show CDR1 as SGDLS and CDR2 as YYNGEE. CDR3 protein: CASSPALGRGSIGYGYTF. For the CDR3, the DNA is TGTGCCAGCAGCCCCGCCTTAGGGCGGGGTTCTATTGGGTATGGCTACACCTTC.

The chain has TRBV29-1 and TRBJ2-7; D ambiguous. The CDR3 runs to 15 residues. Germline assignment: CDR1 SQVTM and CDR2 ANQGSEA. Trimming pared 0 bases from V and 0 bases from J, leaving 12 bases between. The CDR3 DNA follows: TGCAGCGTTGAAGAGTCTGGAAGGAGCTCCTACGAGCAGTACTTC. Residues: CSVEESGRSSYEQYF.

The V gene is TRBV15, the J gene TRBJ2-7; TRBD2 matches at 10 bases. Trimming at V came to 0 bases and at J to 7 bases, leaving 12 bases not matched to a gene. The CDR3 covers 17 residues. Per the germline V gene, CDR1 is LNHNV and CDR2 is YYDKDF (reference sequence). The CDR3: CATSRDRASGSRWEQYF. The CDR3 DNA reads TGTGCCACCAGCAGAGATAGGGCTAGCGGGAGTCGCTGGGAGCAGTACTTC.

This chain links TRBV7-9 with TRBJ1-1; D is unclear. The CDR3 totals 15 residues. The V end was cut by 3 bases, the J end by 0 bases, with 11 bases between. Germline CDR1 and CDR2: SEHNR and FQNEAQ (reference sequence). The CDR3: CASSLSGGLNTEAFF. Written as DNA, the CDR3 is TGTGCCAGCAGCTTGTCGGGCGGGTTGAACACTGAAGCTTTCTTT.

V gene TRBV5-1 combines with J gene TRBJ2-5, with 9 bases aligning to TRBD1. Per germline, CDR1 SGHRS and CDR2 YFSETQ. Trimming took 4 bases from V and 5 from J; bases not matched to a gene: 6. CDR3 size: 14 residues. This CDR3 reads CASSLQGAGETQYF. The CDR3 DNA sequence: TGCGCCAGCAGCCTACAGGGGGCCGGGGAGACCCAGTACTTC.

The genes are TRBV9 and TRBJ1-3; 10 positions agree with TRBD1. The CDR3 is 16 amino acids. Germline V CDR1 and CDR2: SGDLS, YYNGEE. The V segment lost 0 bases and the J segment 6 bases; nucleotides outside the gene matches: 6. The CDR3 loop is CASSVADRGLENTIYF. The CDR3 DNA reads as TGTGCCAGCAGCGTAGCCGACAGGGGGCTTGAAAACACCATATATTTT.

The chain combines TRBV6-5 with TRBJ2-1, with TRBD1 matching over 8 bases. Germline CDR1 MNHEY, CDR2 SVGAGI. The J segment lost 2 bases and the V segment lost 6 bases, leaving 3 bases of the junction unmatched. This CDR3 has 14 amino acids. The CDR3 DNA reads as TGTGCCAGCAGCGGACAGGGTCCCTACAATGAGCAGTTCTTC. This translates into CASSGQGPYNEQFF.